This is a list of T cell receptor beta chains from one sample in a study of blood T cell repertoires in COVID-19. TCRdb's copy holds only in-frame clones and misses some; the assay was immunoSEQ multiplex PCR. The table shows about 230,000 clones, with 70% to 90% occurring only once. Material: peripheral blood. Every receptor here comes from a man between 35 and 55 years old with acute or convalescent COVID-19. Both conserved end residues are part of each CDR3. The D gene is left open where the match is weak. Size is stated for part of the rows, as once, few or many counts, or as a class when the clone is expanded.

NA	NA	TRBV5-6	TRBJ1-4	TGTGCCAGCAGCCCTACCGGCCGGGGAATTAATGAAAAACTGTTTTTT	CASSPTGRGINEKLFF
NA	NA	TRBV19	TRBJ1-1	TGTGCCAGTAGTATAAACGACATCATGAACACTGAAGCTTTCTTT	CASSINDIMNTEAFF
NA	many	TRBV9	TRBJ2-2	TGTGCCAGCAGCCCCGGGACTCCCAACACCGGGGAGCTGTTTTTT	CASSPGTPNTGELFF
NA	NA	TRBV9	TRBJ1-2	TGTGCCAGCAGCCCCGACCCAGGGGTAGGCTACACCTTC	CASSPDPGVGYTF
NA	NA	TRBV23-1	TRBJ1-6	TGCGCCCTCCGGGGAGGTTCACCCCTCCACTTT	CALRGGSPLHF
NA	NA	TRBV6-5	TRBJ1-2	TGTGCCAGCAGTCTGGAGGGCCCCTATGGCTACACCTTC	CASSLEGPYGYTF
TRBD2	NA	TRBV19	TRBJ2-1	TGTGCCAGTAGTATTGGTCCGGGGGGGAGCTCCTACAATGAGCAGTTCTTC	CASSIGPGGSSYNEQFF
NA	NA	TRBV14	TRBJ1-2	TGTGCCAGCAGCCAAGAGGCGGGAGGTGGCTACACCTTC	CASSQEAGGGYTF
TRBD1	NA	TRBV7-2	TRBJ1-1	TGTGCCAGCAGTACGAACAGGGGGAACACTGAAGCTTTCTTT	CASSTNRGNTEAFF
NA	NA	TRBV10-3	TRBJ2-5	TGTGCCATCAGAGATCCTACGGTTTCTCAGACCCAGTACTTC	CAIRDPTVSQTQYF
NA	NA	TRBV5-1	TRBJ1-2	TGCGCCAGCAGCTTCGGCCCCGGAGGTTCTCCCCCCTATGGCTACACCTTC	CASSFGPGGSPPYGYTF
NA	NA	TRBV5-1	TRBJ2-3	TGCGCCAGCAGCTTGGGACTAGGGGTAACAGATACGCAGTATTTT	CASSLGLGVTDTQYF
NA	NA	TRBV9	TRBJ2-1	TGTGCCAGCAGCGAAAGGGCGGGACCTATAGGAGGAGAGCAGTTCTTC	CASSERAGPIGGEQFF
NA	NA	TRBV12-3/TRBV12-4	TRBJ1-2	TGTGCCAGCAGTTTGGAGGAAACTGGCTACACCTTC	CASSLEETGYTF
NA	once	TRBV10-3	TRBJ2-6	TGTGCCATCAGTGAGGGGGCCTCTGGGGCCAACGTCCTGACTTTC	CAISEGASGANVLTF
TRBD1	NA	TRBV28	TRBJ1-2	TGTGCCAGCAGTTCCCCCGGGACAGGGGTTGGGGGCTACACCTTC	CASSSPGTGVGGYTF
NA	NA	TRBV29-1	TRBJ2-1	TGCAGCGTTGAAGACGCGGGGACCTACTACAATGAGCAGTTCTTC	CSVEDAGTYYNEQFF
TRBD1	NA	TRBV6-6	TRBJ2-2	TGTGCCAGCAGTCGACAGGGTGTCGGCGGGGAGCTGTTTTTT	CASSRQGVGGELFF
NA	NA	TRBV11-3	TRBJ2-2	TGTGCCAGCAGCTTGTCCGGACACAACACCGGGGAGCTGTTTTTT	CASSLSGHNTGELFF
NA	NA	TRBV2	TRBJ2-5	TGTGCCAGCAGTGTACGCCAGGGGCAAGAGACCCAGTACTTC	CASSVRQGQETQYF
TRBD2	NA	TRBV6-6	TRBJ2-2	TGTGCCAGCAGTTACCTAGCGGGGGGAACCGGGGAGCTGTTTTTT	CASSYLAGGTGELFF
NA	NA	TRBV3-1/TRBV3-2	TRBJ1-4	TGTGCCAGCAGCCTCCGACCCGTGCGATCGGGTGAAAAACTGTTTTTT	CASSLRPVRSGEKLFF
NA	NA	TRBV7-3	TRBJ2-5	TGTGCCAGCAGCTTAATCTGTGTCCCTCCAGAGACCCAGTACTTC	CASSLICVPPETQYF
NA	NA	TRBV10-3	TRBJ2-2	TGTGCCATCAGTGGAAGGGACTCCGGGGAGCTGTTTTTT	CAISGRDSGELFF
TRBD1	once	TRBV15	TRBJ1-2	TGTGCCACCAGCACGCGACAGGGTCAACTACATGGCTACACCTTC	CATSTRQGQLHGYTF
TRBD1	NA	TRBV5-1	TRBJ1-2	TGCGCCAGCAGCTTCGGGACAGATCTTTACTATGGCTACACCTTC	CASSFGTDLYYGYTF
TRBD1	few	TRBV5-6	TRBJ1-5	TGTGCCAGCAGCTTCCAGGGGGCGCGCAATCAGCCCCAGCATTTT	CASSFQGARNQPQHF
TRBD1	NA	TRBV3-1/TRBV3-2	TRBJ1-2	TGTGCCAGCAGCCAACCTTTAACGACAGGGGTTGACGGCTACACCTTC	CASSQPLTTGVDGYTF
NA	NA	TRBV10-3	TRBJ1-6	TGTGCCATCAGCCTGGGGAGCTCCTATAATTCACCCCTCCACTTT	CAISLGSSYNSPLHF
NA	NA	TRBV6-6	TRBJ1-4	TGTGCCAGCGGTAACCTCGGGGGGACTCGAGAAAAACTGTTTTTT	CASGNLGGTREKLFF
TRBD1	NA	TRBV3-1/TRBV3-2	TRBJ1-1	TGTGCCAGCAGCCAAGGTGGGACAGGGTTTATTGCTGAAGCTTTCTTT	CASSQGGTGFIAEAFF
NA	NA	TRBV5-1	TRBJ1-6	TGCGCCAGCAGCTTGGAGGGAGGGCTGTCTTCACCCCTCCACTTT	CASSLEGGLSSPLHF
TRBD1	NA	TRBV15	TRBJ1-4	TGTGCCACCAGCCGACAGGGGTCTAATGAAAAACTGTTTTTT	CATSRQGSNEKLFF
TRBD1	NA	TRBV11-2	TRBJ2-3	TGTGCCAGCAGCCTAAGGACAGGGTCGGAAACAGATACGCAGTATTTT	CASSLRTGSETDTQYF
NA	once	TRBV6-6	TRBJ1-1	TGTGCCAGCAGTTCCATCCGCGCCACTGAAGCTTTCTTT	CASSSIRATEAFF
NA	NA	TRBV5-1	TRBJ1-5	TGCGCCAGCAGCTTAGGAGGTCTTTTGGGCAATCAGCCCCAGCATTTT	CASSLGGLLGNQPQHF
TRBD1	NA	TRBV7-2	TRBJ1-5	TGTGCCAGCAGCCAGCGACCGGGACAGGGCACCCAGCCCCAGCATTTT	CASSQRPGQGTQPQHF
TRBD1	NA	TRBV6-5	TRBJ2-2	TGTGCCAGCAGCAACAGGGGCGGGGAGCTGTTTTTT	CASSNRGGELFF
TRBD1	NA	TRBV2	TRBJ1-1	TGTGCCAGCAGTCCCGACAGGGTTAGAGCTTTCTTT	CASSPDRVRAFF
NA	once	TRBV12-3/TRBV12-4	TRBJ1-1	TGTGCCAGCATCCTAGGACAGAACACTGAAGCTTTCTTT	CASILGQNTEAFF
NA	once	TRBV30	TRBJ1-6	TGTGCCTGGGGGGGAACAGGGAAGGATAATTCACCCCTCCACTTT	CAWGGTGKDNSPLHF
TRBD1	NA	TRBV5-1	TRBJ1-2	TGCGCCAGCAGCGCCGGGACAGGGGGCAGTAACTATGGCTACACCTTC	CASSAGTGGSNYGYTF
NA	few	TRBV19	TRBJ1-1	TGTGCCAGTAGTCAATCGGGGGGGAACACTGAAGCTTTCTTT	CASSQSGGNTEAFF
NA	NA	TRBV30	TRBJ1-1	TGTGCCTGGAGTGTCTTCGGGAACACTGAAGCTTTCTTT	CAWSVFGNTEAFF
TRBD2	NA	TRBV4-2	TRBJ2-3	TGTGCCAGCAGCCCAGAGGAGCGGGGGGCGGATACGCAGTATTTT	CASSPEERGADTQYF